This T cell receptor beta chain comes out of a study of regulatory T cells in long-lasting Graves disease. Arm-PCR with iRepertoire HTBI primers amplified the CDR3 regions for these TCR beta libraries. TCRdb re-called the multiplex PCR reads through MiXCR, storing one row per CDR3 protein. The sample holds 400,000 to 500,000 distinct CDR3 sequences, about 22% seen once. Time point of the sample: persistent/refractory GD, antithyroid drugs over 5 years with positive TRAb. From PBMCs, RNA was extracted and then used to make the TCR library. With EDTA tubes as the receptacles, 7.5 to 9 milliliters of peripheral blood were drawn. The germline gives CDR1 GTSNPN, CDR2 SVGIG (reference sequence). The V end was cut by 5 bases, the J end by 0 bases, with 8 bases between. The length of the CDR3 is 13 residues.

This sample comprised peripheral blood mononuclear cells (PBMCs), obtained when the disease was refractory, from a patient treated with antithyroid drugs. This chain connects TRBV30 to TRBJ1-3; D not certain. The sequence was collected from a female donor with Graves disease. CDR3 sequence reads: CAWDRTSGNTIYF. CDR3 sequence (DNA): TGTGCCTGGGACCGTACCTCTGGAAACACCATATATTTT.